This T cell receptor beta chain came from a study of shared clonotypes between healthy human individuals. At the level of the study: The cohort comprised a couple of women and a few men. Their ages spanned 18 to 49 years.

CD4+ cells yielded CD45RA+ naive and CD45RA-negative memory subsets. The protocol was immunoSEQ multiplex PCR, while the TCRdb copy is restricted to in-frame clones and leaves out a portion. The data show 1.6 million or so clones, with 95% to 97% seen just once and roughly 1.1% held by the top ten. CDR1 and CDR2 (germline): SEHNR, FQNEAQ (reference sequence). CDR3 length equals 16 residues. V was pared by 4 bases and J by 6 bases, with 22 bases between. This TCR was sampled from a man aged 30-40 years in good health. This chain uses TRBV7-9 with TRBJ2-7, with a weak D call TRBD2 (7 bases). The specimen was naive CD4+ T cells sorted from blood. Subset defined: CD45RA+ positively selected. The CDR3 bases are TGTGCCAGCAGCTCTCCAGGTGGGGGCGGGGGTCGCGAGCAGTACTTC. The encoded protein is CASSSPGGGGGREQYF.